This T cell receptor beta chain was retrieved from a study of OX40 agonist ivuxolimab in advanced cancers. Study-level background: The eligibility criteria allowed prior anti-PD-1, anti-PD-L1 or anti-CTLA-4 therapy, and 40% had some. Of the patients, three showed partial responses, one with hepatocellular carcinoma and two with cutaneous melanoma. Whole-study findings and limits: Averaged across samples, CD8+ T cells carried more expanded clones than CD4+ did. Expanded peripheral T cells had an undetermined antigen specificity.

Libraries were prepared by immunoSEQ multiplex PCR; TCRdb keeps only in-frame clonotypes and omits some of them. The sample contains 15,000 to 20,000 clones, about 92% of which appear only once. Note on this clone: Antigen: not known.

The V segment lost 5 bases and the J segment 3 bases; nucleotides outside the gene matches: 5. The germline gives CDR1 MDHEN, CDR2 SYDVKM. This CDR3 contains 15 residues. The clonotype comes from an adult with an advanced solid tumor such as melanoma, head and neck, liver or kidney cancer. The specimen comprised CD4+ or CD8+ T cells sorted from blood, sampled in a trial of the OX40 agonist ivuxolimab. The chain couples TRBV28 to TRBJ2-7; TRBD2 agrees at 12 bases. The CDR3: CASSPRTSGNYEQYF. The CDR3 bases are TGTGCCAGCAGTCCTCGGACTAGCGGGAACTACGAGCAGTACTTC.